The entry below gives a single TCR beta chain sequence along with its context. As yet, its antigen is unknown. The data were taken from a study of CD8 T cells in Susac syndrome. Whole-study results and caveats: The study recognized that the number of individuals in its TCR sequencing and HLA analysis was relatively small.

TCR beta sequencing covered blood CD8+ and CD4+ T cells. The multiple sclerosis controls, all treatment-naive patients, had relapsing-remitting disease that was stable or active. Trimming stripped 8 bases from V and 12 bases from J, with 17 bases between. Germline-derived CDR1 and CDR2 are GTSNPN and SVGIG (reference sequence). The CDR3 loop spans 12 amino acids. Random hexamers served to reverse transcribe roughly 0.45 to 1 ug RNA. Amplification of TCR beta CDR3 was carried out by immunoSEQ multiplex PCR, which covered 54 Vbeta and 13 Jbeta segments. One entry per CDR3 protein, called by TCRdb with MiXCR from the immunoSEQ multiplex PCR reads. The table lists 100,000 to 150,000 distinct CDR3 sequences, roughly 94% of them singletons.

This chain links TRBV30 with TRBJ2-6, with D perhaps being TRBD1 or TRBD2 (6 bases each). The sequencing sample was made of CD4+ T cells from PBMCs. This receptor was identified in a human donor with multiple sclerosis. CDR3: CAGRSGAGVLTF. The CDR3 nucleotides read TGTGCCGGAAGGTCGGGGGCAGGCGTCCTGACTTTC. The whole variable domain, remainder taken from reference TRBV30 and TRBJ2-6, is SQTIHQWPATLVQPVGSPLSLECTVEGTSNPNLYWYRQAAGRGLQLLFYSVGIGQISSEVPQNLSASRPQDRQFILSSKKLLLSDSGFYLCAGRSGAGVLTFGAGSRLTVL.